Following are 13 T cell receptor beta chains from one sample sequenced in a study of blood T cells in healthy people across ages. Primers used in a second PCR of roughly 6 to 12 cycles were a sample-barcoded 5' primer and a J-beta primer mix. TCRdb fed the 5' RACE reads into MiXCR, producing one record per CDR3 protein. Of fewer than 750,000 distinct CDR3 sequences in the sample, roughly 48% are singletons; the top ten hold roughly 24%. Sequenced input: blood. All receptors come from an elderly man in good health.

This clonotype appeared many times. The chain links TRBV7-2 to TRBJ2-5; tentatively, D is TRBD1 or TRBD2 (5 bases each). Trimming shortened V by 5 bases and J by 0 bases, and 10 bases separated the two germline ends. CDR1 SGHTA and CDR2 FQGNSA come from the germline V gene. CDR3 size: 14 residues. CDR3 DNA: TGTGCCAGCAGCCTTAGAGGGGACCAAGAGACCCAGTACTTC. Its protein product is CASSLRGDQETQYF. The complete variable domain, with remaining parts taken from reference TRBV7-2 and TRBJ2-5, reads GAGVSQSPSNKVTEKGKDVELRCDPISGHTALYWYRQSLGQGLEFLIYFQGNSAPDKSGLPSDRFSAERTGGSVSTLTIQRTQQEDSAVYLCASSLRGDQETQYFGPGTRLLVL.

In regard to this clonotype: One junction end does not reproduce the germline sequence, and a read error may be involved. This chain connects TRBV20-1 to TRBJ1-1, with a weak D call TRBD1 (6 bases). Germline assignment: CDR1 DFQATT and CDR2 SNEGSKA (reference sequence). The CDR3 extends over 14 amino acids. The CDR3 coding sequence is TGCAGTGCTAGAGTAGGGGGAGCGAACACTGGAGCTTTCTTT. This translates into CSARVGGANTGAFF.

The chain is built from TRBV18 and TRBJ2-1, with 10 bases lining up with TRBD2. This CDR3 is 16 amino acids long. Per the germline V gene, CDR1 is KGHSH and CDR2 is LQKENI. V dropped 8 bases and J dropped 8; count of bases not matched to a gene: 15. Written as DNA, the CDR3 is TGTGCCAGCGCCCCCAGGACTAGCGGTGTTCGGGATGAGCAGTTCTTC. Its translation is CASAPRTSGVRDEQFF.

V and J are TRBV20-1 and TRBJ1-4; 8 bases fit TRBD1. CDR3 length equals 17 residues. Germline V gene lookup returns CDR1 DFQATT and CDR2 SNEGSKA (reference sequence). Trimming cost V 1 base and J 0 bases; bases outside gene matches: 7. This chain's CDR3 is CSARGWTGSPTNEKLFF. The CDR3 coding sequence is TGCAGTGCTAGAGGTTGGACAGGGAGCCCAACTAATGAAAAACTGTTTTTT.

The V call is TRBV20-1, the J call TRBJ2-5, with 9 bases matching TRBD2. The CDR3 contains 16 residues. J gave up 5 bases and V 0 bases, and 10 bases lay outside the gene matches. Germline V lookup: CDR1 DFQATT, CDR2 SNEGSKA (reference sequence). CDR3 amino acids: CSARDVVAGDRETQYF. The CDR3 bases are TGCAGTGCTAGAGATGTGGTAGCGGGAGACCGGGAGACCCAGTACTTC.

The table lists this clonotype with a few counts. The rearrangement links TRBV7-9 to TRBJ1-2; 7 bases are a match to TRBD1. The CDR3 has 15 amino acids. The V segment lost 5 bases and the J segment 2 bases; nucleotides outside the gene matches: 8. CDR1 is SEHNR and CDR2 is FQNEAQ in the germline V gene (reference sequence). The CDR3 DNA reads as TGTGCCAGCAGCCCCCTCCAGACAGGGAACTATGGCTACACCTTC. This gives the protein CASSPLQTGNYGYTF.

Points on this clonotype: The junction and the germline gene differ at one end; a read error may be behind it. The chain links TRBV29-1 to TRBJ2-5, with D possibly called TRBD1 or TRBD2 (5 bases each). The DNA end is more similar to TRBJ2-7, so the J call may be wrong. Germline V gene sequence: CDR1 SQVTM, CDR2 ANQGSEA. The CDR3 sequence is 13 residues long. DNA for the CDR3: TGCAGCGTTGTGAGGGGAAGCTCCGACGAGCAGTACTTC. It translates to CSVVRGSSDEQYF.

The table lists this clonotype with a few counts. The gene calls are TRBV20-1 and TRBJ2-1, with D perhaps assigned TRBD1 or TRBD2 (7 bases each). V gave up 6 bases and J gave up 3 bases, with 21 bases separating them. Germline V gives CDR1 DFQATT, CDR2 SNEGSKA (reference sequence). CDR3 size: 16 residues. CDR3 in DNA: TGCAGTGCGAGGGGGGGGCAGGGGGAAATCTACAATGAGCAGTTCTTC. Protein product: CSARGGQGEIYNEQFF.

The chain couples TRBV5-1 to TRBJ1-1; 7 bases agree with TRBD1. The CDR3 totals 16 residues. The germline V gene encodes CDR1 SGHRS and CDR2 YFSETQ. Unmatched junction bases numbered 16, after V lost 7 bases and J lost 4 bases. CDR3 coding DNA: TGCGCCAGCTTTTCCTCTTTCGACAGGGTGGCCACTGAAGCTTTCTTT. This codes for CASFSSFDRVATEAFF.

V gene TRBV6-5 combines with J gene TRBJ1-4; 8 bases line up with TRBD1. The junction had 10 bases not matched to a gene; V was cut back by 5 bases and J by 8 bases. The germline CDR1 and CDR2 sequences are MNHEY and SVGAGI. The CDR3 has 15 residues. The CDR3 nucleotides are TGTGCCAGCAGTAAACGACAGGGGTTTTTGGAAAAACTGTTTTTT. Amino acids: CASSKRQGFLEKLFF.

This clonotype was detected a few times. The CDR3, as DNA: TGCAGTGCTAGGGTCGGGGAGGAGACCCAGTACTTC. The encoded protein is CSARVGEETQYF. This chain joins TRBV20-1 and TRBJ2-5; tentatively, D is TRBD2 (5 bases). The germline V gene encodes CDR1 DFQATT and CDR2 SNEGSKA (reference sequence). This CDR3 contains 12 residues. V was shortened by 3 bases and J by 5 bases, with 10 bases between the two germline ends.

V is TRBV19 and J is TRBJ2-3; D perhaps matches TRBD2 (7 bases). The CDR3 covers 17 residues. Germline values: CDR1 LNHDA, CDR2 SQIVND (reference sequence). V was trimmed by 5 bases and J by 2 bases, leaving 20 bases between them. CDR3 DNA sequence: TGTGCCAGTAGTTCCACGGGGGGCCCGGAGAACACAGATACGCAGTATTTT. It specifies CASSSTGGPENTDTQYF.

The table lists this clonotype with a few counts. At one boundary the junction diverges from the germline segment, which might be a read error. The chain has TRBV20-1 and TRBJ2-7; D is unclear. CDR1 and CDR2 (germline): DFQATT, SNEGSKA (reference sequence). This CDR3 is built from 11 residues. DNA of the CDR3: TGCAATGCTAGAGATCTGGGGGAGCAGTACTTC. It codes for CNARDLGEQYF.